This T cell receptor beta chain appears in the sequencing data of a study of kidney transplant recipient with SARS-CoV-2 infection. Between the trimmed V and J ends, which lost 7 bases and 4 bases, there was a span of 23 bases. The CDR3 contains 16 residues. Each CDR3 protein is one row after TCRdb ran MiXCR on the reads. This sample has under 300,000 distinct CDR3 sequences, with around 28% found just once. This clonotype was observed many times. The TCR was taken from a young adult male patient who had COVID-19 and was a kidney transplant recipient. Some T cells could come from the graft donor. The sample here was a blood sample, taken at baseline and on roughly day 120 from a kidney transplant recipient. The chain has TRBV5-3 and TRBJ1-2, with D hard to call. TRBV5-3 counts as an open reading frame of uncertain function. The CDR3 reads CARRKQVVRKTYGYTF. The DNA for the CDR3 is TGTGCCAGACGAAAACAAGTGGTGAGAAAGACCTATGGCTACACCTTC.